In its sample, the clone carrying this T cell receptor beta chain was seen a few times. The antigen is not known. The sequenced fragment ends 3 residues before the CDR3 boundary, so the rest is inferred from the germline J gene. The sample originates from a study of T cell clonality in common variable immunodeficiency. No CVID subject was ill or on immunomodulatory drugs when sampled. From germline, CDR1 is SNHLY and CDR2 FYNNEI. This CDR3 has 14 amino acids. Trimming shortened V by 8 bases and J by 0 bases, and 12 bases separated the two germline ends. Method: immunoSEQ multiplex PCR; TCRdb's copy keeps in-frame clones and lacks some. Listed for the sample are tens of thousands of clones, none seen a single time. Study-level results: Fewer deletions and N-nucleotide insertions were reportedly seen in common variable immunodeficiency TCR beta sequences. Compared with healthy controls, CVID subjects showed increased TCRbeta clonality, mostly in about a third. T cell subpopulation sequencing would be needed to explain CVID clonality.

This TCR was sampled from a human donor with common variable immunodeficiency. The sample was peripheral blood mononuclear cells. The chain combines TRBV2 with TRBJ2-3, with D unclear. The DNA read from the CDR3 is TGTGCCAGCCTCGAGGCAGATAGCACAGATACG. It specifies CASLEADSTDT. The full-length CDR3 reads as CASLEADSTDTQYF.